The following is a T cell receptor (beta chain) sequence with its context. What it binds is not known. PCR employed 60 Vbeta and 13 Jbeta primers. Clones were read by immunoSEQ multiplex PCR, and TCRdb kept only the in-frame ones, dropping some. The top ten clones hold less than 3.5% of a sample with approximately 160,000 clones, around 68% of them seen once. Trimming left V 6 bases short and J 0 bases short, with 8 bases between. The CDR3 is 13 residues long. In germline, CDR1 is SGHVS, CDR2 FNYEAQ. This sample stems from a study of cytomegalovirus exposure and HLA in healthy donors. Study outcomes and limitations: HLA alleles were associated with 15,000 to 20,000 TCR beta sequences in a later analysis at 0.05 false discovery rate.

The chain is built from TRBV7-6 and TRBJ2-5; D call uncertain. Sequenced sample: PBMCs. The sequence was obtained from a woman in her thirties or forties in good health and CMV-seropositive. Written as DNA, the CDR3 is TGTGCCAGCAGACGCGGTAACCAAGAGACCCAGTACTTC. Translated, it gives CASRRGNQETQYF.